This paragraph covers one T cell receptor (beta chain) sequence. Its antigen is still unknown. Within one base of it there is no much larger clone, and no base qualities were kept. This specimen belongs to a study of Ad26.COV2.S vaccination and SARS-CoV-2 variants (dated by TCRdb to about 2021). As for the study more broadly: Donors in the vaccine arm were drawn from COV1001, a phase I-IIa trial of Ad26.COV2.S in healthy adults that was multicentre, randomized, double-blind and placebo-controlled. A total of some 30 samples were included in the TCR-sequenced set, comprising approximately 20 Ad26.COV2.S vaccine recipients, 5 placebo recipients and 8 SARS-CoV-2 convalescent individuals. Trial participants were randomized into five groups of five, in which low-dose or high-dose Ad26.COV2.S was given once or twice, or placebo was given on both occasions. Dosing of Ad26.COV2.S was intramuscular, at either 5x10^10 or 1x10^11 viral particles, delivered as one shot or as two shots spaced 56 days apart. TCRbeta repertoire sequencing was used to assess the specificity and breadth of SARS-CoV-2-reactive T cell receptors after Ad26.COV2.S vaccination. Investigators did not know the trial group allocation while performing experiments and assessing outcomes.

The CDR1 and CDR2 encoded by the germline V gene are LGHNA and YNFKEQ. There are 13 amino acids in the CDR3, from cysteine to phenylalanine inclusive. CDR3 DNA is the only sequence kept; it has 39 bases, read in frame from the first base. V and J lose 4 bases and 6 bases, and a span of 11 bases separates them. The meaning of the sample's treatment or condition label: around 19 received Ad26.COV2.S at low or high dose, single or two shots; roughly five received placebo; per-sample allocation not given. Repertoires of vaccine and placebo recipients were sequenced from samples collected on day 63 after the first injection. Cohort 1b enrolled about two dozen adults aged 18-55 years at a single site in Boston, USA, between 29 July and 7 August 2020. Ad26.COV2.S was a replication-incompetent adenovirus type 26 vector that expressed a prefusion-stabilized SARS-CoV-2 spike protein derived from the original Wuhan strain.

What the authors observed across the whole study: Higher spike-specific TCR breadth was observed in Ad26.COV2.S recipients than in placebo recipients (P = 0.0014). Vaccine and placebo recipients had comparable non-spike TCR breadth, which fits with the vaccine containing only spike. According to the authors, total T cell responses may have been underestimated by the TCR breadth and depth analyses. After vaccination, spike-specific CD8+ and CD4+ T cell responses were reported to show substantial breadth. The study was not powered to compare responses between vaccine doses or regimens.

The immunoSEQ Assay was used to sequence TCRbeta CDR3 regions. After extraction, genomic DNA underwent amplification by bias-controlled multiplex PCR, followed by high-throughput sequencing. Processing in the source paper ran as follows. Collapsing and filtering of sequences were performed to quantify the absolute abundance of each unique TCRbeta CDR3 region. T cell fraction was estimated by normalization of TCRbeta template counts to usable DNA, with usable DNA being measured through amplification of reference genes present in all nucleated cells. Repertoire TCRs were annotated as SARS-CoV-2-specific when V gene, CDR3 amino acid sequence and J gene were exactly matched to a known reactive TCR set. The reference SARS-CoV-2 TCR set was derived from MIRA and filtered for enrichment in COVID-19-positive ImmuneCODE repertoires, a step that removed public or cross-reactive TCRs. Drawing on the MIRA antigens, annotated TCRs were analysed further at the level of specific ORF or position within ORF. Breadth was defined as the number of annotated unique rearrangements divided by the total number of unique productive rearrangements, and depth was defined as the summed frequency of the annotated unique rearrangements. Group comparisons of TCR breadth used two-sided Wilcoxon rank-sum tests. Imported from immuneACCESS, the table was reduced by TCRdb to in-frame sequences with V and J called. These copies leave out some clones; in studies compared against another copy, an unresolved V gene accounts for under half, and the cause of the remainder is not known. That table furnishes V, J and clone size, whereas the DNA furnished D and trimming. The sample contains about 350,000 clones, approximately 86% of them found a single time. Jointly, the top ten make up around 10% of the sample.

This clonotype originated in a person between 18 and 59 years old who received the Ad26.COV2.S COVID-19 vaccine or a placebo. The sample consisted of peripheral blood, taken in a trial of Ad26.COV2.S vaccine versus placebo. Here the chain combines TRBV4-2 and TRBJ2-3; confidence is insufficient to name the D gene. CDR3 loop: CASSLRATDTQYF. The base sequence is TGTGCCAGCAGCCTAAGGGCTACCGATACGCAGTATTTT.